The 13 T cell receptor beta chains below were found in one sample sequenced in a study of blood T cell repertoires in COVID-19 (dated by TCRdb to 2018 to 2021). The library was made by the immunoSEQ multiplex PCR assay. Here the immuneACCESS table is served through TCRdb, limited to in-frame sequences with V and J called. Missing clones are a known gap in these copies; in checked studies unresolved V genes cover under half, and the rest lacks a known reason. Across this sample there are some 190,000 clones, with 88% seen only once. The top ten constitute approximately 5.6% of the sample. Sequencing was carried out using peripheral blood. Every receptor here comes from a woman aged 40 to 49 who had recovered from COVID-19.

J is TRBJ2-2 and V is TRBV7-2; D uncertain. The length of the CDR3 is 16 residues. In germline, CDR1 is SGHTA, CDR2 FQGNSA. V was trimmed by 1 base and J by 4 bases, leaving 13 bases between them. The DNA of the CDR3 is TGTGCCAGCAGCTTAGAAGGTCTAGGCGCCACCGGGGAGCTGTTTTTT. As protein: CASSLEGLGATGELFF.

V usage is TRBV7-2 and J usage is TRBJ1-1; D perhaps matches TRBD1 (6 bases). Trimming left V 5 bases short and J 4 bases short, with 14 bases between. The CDR3 has 14 residues. Germline V CDR1 and CDR2: SGHTA, FQGNSA. The CDR3 protein is CASSRGGLGTEAFF. DNA for the CDR3: TGTGCCAGCAGCCGCGGGGGGCTGGGCACTGAAGCTTTCTTT.

This clone was picked up one time. The chain couples TRBV30 to TRBJ2-3; 14 bases are a match to TRBD2. CDR3 size: 16 residues. CDR1 is GTSNPN and CDR2 is SVGIG in the germline V gene (reference sequence). The DNA of the CDR3 is TGTGCTTGTGAGGCCTTGGGACTAGCGGGAGCAGATACGCAGTATTTT. Translating gives CACEALGLAGADTQYF.

The chain carries TRBV5-5 and TRBJ2-3, with 11 bases matching TRBD2. Trimming cost V 6 bases and J 5 bases; bases outside gene matches: 11. From germline, CDR1 is SGHKS and CDR2 YYEKEE (reference sequence). The CDR3 has 16 residues. The CDR3 loop is CASTGIAGGPGDTQYF. The CDR3 DNA reads as TGTGCCAGCACCGGAATAGCGGGAGGGCCAGGAGATACGCAGTATTTT.

The chain couples TRBV6-5 to TRBJ2-1; TRBD2 is a possible D gene (5 bases). The CDR3 spans 14 residues. The germline V and J ends were trimmed by 6 bases and 3 bases, with 12 bases remaining between them. Germline CDR1 and CDR2: MNHEY and SVGAGI. The CDR3: CASSPEDFYNEQFF. The CDR3, as DNA: TGTGCCAGCAGCCCAGAGGACTTCTACAATGAGCAGTTCTTC.

This chain links TRBV6-1 with TRBJ1-6, with unresolved D. This CDR3 is built from 13 residues. The germline V gene encodes CDR1 MNHNS and CDR2 SASEGT. Trimming stripped 8 bases from V and 5 bases from J, with 10 bases between. CDR3 amino acids: CASGTLNNSPLHF. The CDR3 region has the DNA TGTGCCAGCGGCACGCTTAATAATTCACCCCTCCACTTT.

This chain links TRBV28 with TRBJ1-5; tentatively, D is TRBD1 (5 bases). Trimming took off 7 bases at V and 7 bases at J, with 17 bases between the two ends. Germline lookup yields CDR1 MDHEN and CDR2 SYDVKM. The CDR3 extends over 14 amino acids. The CDR3 here is CASTIDSVGQPQHF. In DNA, the CDR3 is TGTGCCAGCACCATTGACAGCGTCGGGCAGCCCCAGCATTTT.

This sequence joins TRBV21-1 and TRBJ2-7; TRBD2, the table's D call, lacks a check against the DNA. TRBV21-1 is a listed pseudogene. The CDR3 contains 16 residues. Here the CDR3 reads CASSKVGGPLLDEQYF. Here the CDR3 DNA reads TGTGCCAGCAGCAAAGTTGGAGGGCCCCTGTTGGACGAGCAGTACTTC.

The chain couples TRBV7-2 to TRBJ1-5; 11 bases map to TRBD1. V trimming: 1 base; J trimming: 3 bases; junction bases outside the gene matches: 8. The germline CDR1 and CDR2 sequences are SGHTA and FQGNSA. The CDR3 is 18 amino acids. The CDR3 DNA sequence: TGTGCCAGCAGCTTAGGAGGGGGGACAGGGGGAGACAATCAGCCCCAGCATTTT. Its protein is CASSLGGGTGGDNQPQHF.

The chain is built from TRBV18 and TRBJ2-3; possible D gene TRBD2, 6 bases. Germline V gene data show CDR1 as KGHSH and CDR2 as LQKENI. The germline V and J ends were trimmed by 5 bases and 1 base, with 10 bases remaining between them. This CDR3 has 14 amino acids. CDR3 sequence reads: CASSSWEGTDTQYF. The CDR3 DNA reads TGTGCCAGCTCATCCTGGGAGGGCACAGATACGCAGTATTTT. The variable domain in full, with the rest retrieved from reference TRBV18 and TRBJ2-3, is NAGVMQNPRHLVRRRGQEARLRCSPMKGHSHVYWYRQLPEEGLKFMVYLQKENIIDESGMPKERFSAEFPKEGPSILRIQQVVRGDSAAYFCASSSWEGTDTQYFGPGTRLTVL.

The table lists this clone with many counts. V usage is TRBV4-2 and J usage is TRBJ2-7; maybe TRBD2 (6 bases). V was cut by 0 bases and J by 7 bases, with 10 bases left in between. CDR3 length: 13 amino acids. Per the germline V gene, CDR1 is LGHNA and CDR2 is YNFKEQ. Here the CDR3 reads CASSQEIRGEQYF. CDR3 bases: TGTGCCAGCAGCCAAGAGATACGGGGGGAGCAGTACTTC.

The chain uses TRBV27 and TRBJ2-7; TRBD2 is a possible D gene (6 bases). The length of the CDR3 is 16 residues. Germline assignment: CDR1 MNHEY and CDR2 SMNVEV (reference sequence). V was clipped by 6 bases and J by 1 base, with 19 bases between them. The CDR3 sequence: CASSFGQGGRSYEQYF. DNA for the CDR3: TGTGCCAGCAGCTTTGGGCAGGGAGGTAGATCCTACGAGCAGTACTTC.

This clone was detected only a few times. Here the CDR3 DNA reads TGTGCCAGCAGCCGGGGACAGCAAGAGACCCAGTACTTC. It codes for CASSRGQQETQYF. V usage is TRBV13 and J usage is TRBJ2-5, with 7 bases aligning to TRBD1. Trimming took 5 bases from V and 2 from J; bases not matched to a gene: 2. The CDR3 covers 13 residues. Looked up from germline, CDR1 is PRHDT and CDR2 is FYEKMQ (reference sequence).